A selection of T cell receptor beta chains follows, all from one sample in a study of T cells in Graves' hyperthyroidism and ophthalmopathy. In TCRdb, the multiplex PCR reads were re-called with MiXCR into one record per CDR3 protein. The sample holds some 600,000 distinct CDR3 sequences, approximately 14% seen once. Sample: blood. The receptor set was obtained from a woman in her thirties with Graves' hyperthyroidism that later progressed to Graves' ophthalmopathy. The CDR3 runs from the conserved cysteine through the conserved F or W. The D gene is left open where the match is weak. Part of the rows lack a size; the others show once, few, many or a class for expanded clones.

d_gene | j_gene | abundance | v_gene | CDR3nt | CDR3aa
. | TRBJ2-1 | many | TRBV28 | TGTGCCAGCAGCTTACCAAAAGTAAGGGGCGGTCAGTTCTTC | CASSLPKVRGGQFF
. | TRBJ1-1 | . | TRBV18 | TGTGCCAGCTCACCACCTAGTCAGTTGCACACTGAAGCTTCCTTT | CASSPPSQLHTEASF
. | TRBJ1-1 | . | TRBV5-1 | TGCGCCAGCAGCTTGGTAGCGACAGATAACACTGAAGCTTTCTTT | CASSLVATDNTEAFF
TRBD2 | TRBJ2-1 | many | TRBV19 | TGTGCCAGTAGTATATTACTAGCGATGAACAATGAGCAGTTCTTC | CASSILLAMNNEQFF
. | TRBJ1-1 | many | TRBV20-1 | TGCAGTGCCACATCACAGGGTTTCGATATGAACACTGAAGCTTTCTTT | CSATSQGFDMNTEAFF
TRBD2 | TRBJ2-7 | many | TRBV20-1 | TGCGGGGCTGTGCGGGAGGTATCCTACGAGCAGTACTTC | CGAVREVSYEQYF
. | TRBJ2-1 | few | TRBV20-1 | TGCAGTGCCCTCCCGGGGCAGCGGATTAACAATGAGCAGTTCTTC | CSALPGQRINNEQFF
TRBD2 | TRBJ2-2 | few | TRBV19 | TGTGCCAGTAGACCCCAGACTAGCGCCGGGGAGCTGTTTTTT | CASRPQTSAGELFF
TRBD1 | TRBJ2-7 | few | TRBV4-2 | TGTGCCAGCAGCCACCCGGGACAGGGGGCTTACGAGCAGTACTTC | CASSHPGQGAYEQYF
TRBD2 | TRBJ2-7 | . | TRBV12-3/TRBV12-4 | TGTGCCAGCAGTTTAGCCCCCGATAGCGGGAGGATCGACGAGCAGTACTTC | CASSLAPDSGRIDEQYF
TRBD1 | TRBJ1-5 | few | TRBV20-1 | TGCAGTGCTCAACAGGGGAGGGGGGATAGCAATCAGCCCCAGCATTTT | CSAQQGRGDSNQPQHF
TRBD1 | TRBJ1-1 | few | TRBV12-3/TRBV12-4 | TGTGCCAGCAGTTCGATGACAGGGGGCTTGACATACACTGAAGCTTTCTTT | CASSSMTGGLTYTEAFF
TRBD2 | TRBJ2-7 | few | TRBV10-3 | TGTGCCATCAGCCAGACTAGCGGATCCTACGAGCAGTACTTC | CAISQTSGSYEQYF
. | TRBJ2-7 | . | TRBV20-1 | TGCAGTGCGGGCAGCCTAACAGGGCTCTACGAGCAGTACTTC | CSAGSLTGLYEQYF
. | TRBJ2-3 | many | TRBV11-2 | TGTGCCAGCAGCCCCGGGACCCGAGATACGCAGTATTTT | CASSPGTRDTQYF
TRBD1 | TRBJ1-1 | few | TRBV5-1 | TGCGCCAGCAGCCAGAGGACAGGGTGGATTCACACTGAAGCTTTCTTT | CASSQRTGWIHTEAFF
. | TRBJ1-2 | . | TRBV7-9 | TGTGCCAGCAGCCCTTCCTACTATGGCTACACCTTC | CASSPSYYGYTF
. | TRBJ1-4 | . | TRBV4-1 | TGCGCCAGCAGCCCAGCCGGCGATGAAAAACTGTTTTTT | CASSPAGDEKLFF